This T cell receptor beta chain was sequenced in a study of OX40 agonist ivuxolimab in advanced cancers. Blood specimens came from baseline, cycle 4 day 1, and cycle 7 day 1. Study-wide results and limits: Blood T cells, both CD4+ and CD8+, expanded clonally by week 6 at 0.1 to 3.0 mg/kg.

Sequencing was performed with immunoSEQ multiplex PCR; in TCRdb, only in-frame clones are kept and a portion is missing. The profile shows some 31,000 clones, more than 85% of them singletons. As concerns this clone: As yet, its antigen is unknown.

Per germline, CDR1 LNHDA and CDR2 SQIVND (reference sequence). The CDR3 spans 17 residues. Trimming shortened V by 5 bases and J by 0 bases, and 17 bases separated the two germline ends. This material consisted of CD4+ or CD8+ T cells sorted from blood, taken in a trial of the OX40 agonist ivuxolimab. The chain joins TRBV19 to TRBJ1-3; no reliable D call. The receptor was derived from an adult with an advanced solid tumor such as melanoma, head and neck, liver or kidney cancer. CDR3 region: CASSFWARAVSGNTIYF. CDR3 DNA: TGTGCCAGTAGTTTTTGGGCGAGAGCGGTCTCTGGAAACACCATATATTTT.